The 30 T cell receptor beta chains below come from one sample, sequenced in a study of blood T cell repertoires in COVID-19. Profiled with immunoSEQ multiplex PCR; TCRdb holds only in-frame clones, not every one. The sample includes approximately 170,000 clones, over 85% of them seen just once. Sequencing was done on a sample of peripheral blood. All receptors derive from an older woman with COVID-19, enrolled during active disease.

The genes are TRBV9 and TRBJ1-3; no clear D. Germline values: CDR1 SGDLS, CDR2 YYNGEE. V lost 2 bases and J 4 bases, leaving 13 bases between the germline ends. CDR3 length: 15 residues. In DNA form, the CDR3 reads TGTGCCAGCAGCGTGGCTCCGACAACGGGAAACACCATATATTTT. This encodes CASSVAPTTGNTIYF.

The chain couples TRBV2 to TRBJ1-1, with unresolved D. The CDR3 contains 16 residues. Trimming cost V 0 bases and J 1 base, with 12 bases left between them. Germline-derived CDR1 and CDR2 are SNHLY and FYNNEI. The CDR3 DNA reads TGTGCCAGCAGTGAAGCGCTTCATTCAGGGAACACTGAAGCTTTCTTT. This codes for CASSEALHSGNTEAFF.

This clone is a singleton in its sample. The rearrangement joins TRBV6-6 to TRBJ1-2; weak D call: TRBD1 (6 bases). Germline V lookup: CDR1 MNHNY, CDR2 SVGAGI (reference sequence). V lost 5 bases and J 6 bases, leaving 13 bases between the germline ends. The CDR3 sequence is 13 residues long. The CDR3 here is CASSRGGTNGYTF. DNA for the CDR3: TGTGCCAGCAGTAGGGGGGGGACGAATGGCTACACCTTC.

A single count supports this clone. The chain links TRBV10-3 to TRBJ1-2, with D perhaps matching TRBD1 (6 bases). The V end was cut by 0 bases, the J end by 2 bases, with 10 bases between. The CDR3 is 15 residues long. Germline CDR1 and CDR2: ENHRY and SYGVKD. In nucleotides, the CDR3 is TGTGCCATCAGTGAGTCTCGTCAGGGGAACTATGGCTACACCTTC. Translation gives CAISESRQGNYGYTF.

This clone appeared a few times. The same CDR3 can be traced to other DNA sequences in this sample. This sequence joins TRBV5-1 and TRBJ2-2; TRBD2 agrees at 11 bases. V lost 3 bases, J lost 1 base, and 2 bases stayed unmatched. This CDR3 is 16 amino acids long. Germline V gives CDR1 SGHRS, CDR2 YFSETQ. The CDR3 nucleotides read TGCGCCAGCAGCTCCCTAGCGGGGGGGAACACCGGGGAGCTGTTTTTT. Translated, it gives CASSSLAGGNTGELFF.

The genes are TRBV2 and TRBJ1-1, with D possibly matching TRBD1 (5 bases). The CDR3 covers 14 residues. Looked up from germline, CDR1 is SNHLY and CDR2 is FYNNEI. V was cut by 5 bases and J by 0 bases, with 10 bases left in between. The CDR3 is CASSLTELNTEAFF. The CDR3 DNA reads TGTGCCAGCAGTCTGACAGAGCTGAACACTGAAGCTTTCTTT.

In this sample, this clone turned up a few times. DNA for the CDR3: TGTGCCAGCAGCCCCCCCACCCAGGGGCGGCGGTCACCCCTCCACTTT. It is translated as CASSPPTQGRRSPLHF. The chain has TRBV5-6 and TRBJ1-6; TRBD1 might be the D (6 bases). The V gene lost 4 bases and the J gene lost 10 bases, with 21 bases spanning the gap. Germline CDR1 is SGHDT and CDR2 is YYEEEE. The CDR3 totals 16 residues.

The chain recombines TRBV25-1 with TRBJ1-5, with 11 bases identical to TRBD1. The V segment lost 5 bases and the J segment 5 bases; nucleotides outside the gene matches: 5. CDR1 and CDR2 from the germline V gene are MGHDK and SYGVNS. The CDR3 is made up of 15 amino acids. The CDR3 DNA is TGTGCCAGCAGTCCCACGGGACAGGGGGATCAGCCCCAGCATTTT. Protein sequence: CASSPTGQGDQPQHF.

V usage is TRBV19 and J usage is TRBJ1-5, with D perhaps matching TRBD1 (6 bases). This CDR3 spans 16 amino acids. V gave up 3 bases and J gave up 0 bases, with 12 bases separating them. The germline V gene encodes CDR1 LNHDA and CDR2 SQIVND (reference sequence). CDR3 in amino acids: CASSMGAGYSNQPQHF. In nucleotides, the CDR3 is TGTGCCAGTAGTATGGGGGCAGGATATAGCAATCAGCCCCAGCATTTT. Combining the CDR3 with reference TRBV19 and TRBJ1-5 gives the whole variable domain DGGITQSPKYLFRKEGQNVTLSCEQNLNHDAMYWYRQDPGQGLRLIYYSQIVNDFQKGDIAEGYSVSREKKESFPLTVTSAQKNPTAFYLCASSMGAGYSNQPQHFGDGTRLSIL.

The CDR3 region has the DNA TGTGCCAGCAGCCCCGAAGAGCGGGGCCCTTACGAGCAGTACTTC. Translated, it gives CASSPEERGPYEQYF. V is TRBV4-2 and J is TRBJ2-7; 7 bases map to TRBD2. The junction had 10 bases not matched to a gene; V was cut back by 4 bases and J by 4 bases. The CDR3 contains 15 residues. CDR1 is LGHNA, CDR2 YNFKEQ, per germline.

V and J are TRBV29-1 and TRBJ1-2; TRBD1 aligns across 10 bases. The CDR3 spans 14 residues. V was clipped by 6 bases and J by 4 bases; unmatched bases: 8. The germline gives CDR1 SQVTM, CDR2 ANQGSEA. CDR3 DNA sequence: TGCAGCGTCGGACAGGGGGTAAAGGTCTATGGCTACACCTTC. Protein: CSVGQGVKVYGYTF.

The chain combines TRBV12-5 with TRBJ1-1; D gene unclear. This CDR3 comprises 16 residues. Germline CDR1 reads LGHNT; CDR2 reads FRNRAP. The ends were cut back, 0 bases at V and 0 bases at J, with 11 bases in the middle. The CDR3 DNA reads as TGTGCTAGTGGTTTGGTACGTCGGTCCATGAACACTGAAGCTTTCTTT. Protein product: CASGLVRRSMNTEAFF.

The rearrangement joins TRBV5-1 to TRBJ2-2, with TRBD1 matching 9 bases. The V gene's germline CDR1 is SGHRS and CDR2 YFSETQ. The V gene end was trimmed by 0 bases and the J gene end by 3 bases; junction bases not matched to a gene: 6. This CDR3 has 17 residues. The DNA of the CDR3 is TGCGCCAGCAGCTTGGCCCAGGGACAGGGATACACCGGGGAGCTGTTTTTT. Its translation is CASSLAQGQGYTGELFF. Together with reference TRBV5-1 and TRBJ2-2, the CDR3 gives the full variable domain: KAGVTQTPRYLIKTRGQQVTLSCSPISGHRSVSWYQQTPGQGLQFLFEYFSETQRNKGNFPGRFSGRQFSNSRSEMNVSTLELGDSALYLCASSLAQGQGYTGELFFGEGSRLTVL.

The gene calls are TRBV3-1 (or the pseudogene TRBV3-2) and TRBJ1-5; tentatively, D is TRBD1 (6 bases). The CDR3 has 15 amino acids. Per the germline V gene, CDR1 is LGHDT and CDR2 is YNNKEL (reference sequence). V gave up 5 bases and J gave up 4 bases, with 15 bases separating them. The DNA for the CDR3 is TGTGCCAGCAGCACCGGACAGTTTATGAATCAGCCCCAGCATTTT. This sequence encodes CASSTGQFMNQPQHF.

J is TRBJ1-1 and V is TRBV5-1; D remains unclear. Germline V gene data show CDR1 as SGHRS and CDR2 as YFSETQ. Trimming cost V 6 bases and J 1 base, with 4 bases left between them. This CDR3 comprises 11 residues. CDR3 amino acids: CASTGNTEAFF. CDR3 in DNA: TGCGCCAGCACCGGGAACACTGAAGCTTTCTTT.

CDR3 residues: CASSLGYMEGVLIGYTF. The DNA for the CDR3 is TGTGCCAGCAGCTTGGGATATATGGAGGGAGTTCTTATAGGCTACACCTTC. V gene TRBV5-7 combines with J gene TRBJ1-2; D is uncertain. TRBV5-7 is an ORF, and what it does is uncertain. The CDR3 has 17 residues. The V end was cut by 0 bases, the J end by 8 bases, with 23 bases between.

This clone was seen just once. The V and J genes are TRBV2 and TRBJ2-7, with TRBD1 identical over 7 bases. CDR3 length: 13 amino acids. From germline, CDR1 is SNHLY and CDR2 FYNNEI. Losses at the gene ends were 11 bases for V and 2 bases for J; bases not matched to a gene: 9. CDR3: CAGSRDRAYEQYF. DNA for the CDR3: TGTGCCGGGTCTCGGGACAGAGCCTACGAGCAGTACTTC.

This chain connects TRBV7-8 to TRBJ1-2; 7 nucleotides agree with TRBD1. J gave up 5 bases and V 5 bases, and 5 bases lay outside the gene matches. Germline loops: CDR1 SGHVS, CDR2 FQNEAQ. This CDR3 is built from 13 residues. CDR3 coding DNA: TGTGCCAGCAGCCACGACAGGGTATATGGCTACACCTTC. Translating it yields CASSHDRVYGYTF.

The chain links TRBV19 to TRBJ1-5, with TRBD1 matching over 8 bases. Germline V gene data show CDR1 as LNHDA and CDR2 as SQIVND (reference sequence). The junction had 3 bases not matched to a gene; V was cut back by 4 bases and J by 4 bases. The CDR3 spans 14 residues. The CDR3 DNA reads TGTGCCAGTAGTACACAGGGGGAGAATCAGCCCCAGCATTTT. It specifies CASSTQGENQPQHF.

The rearrangement links TRBV7-2 to TRBJ1-2; D gene unclear. Trimming took off 1 base at V and 2 bases at J, with 11 bases between the two ends. CDR3 length equals 15 residues. Germline V gene lookup returns CDR1 SGHTA and CDR2 FQGNSA. The CDR3 DNA sequence: TGTGCCAGCAGCTTAGAGATACGCGGAAACTATGGCTACACCTTC. Protein: CASSLEIRGNYGYTF.

The rearrangement joins TRBV12-3 or TRBV12-4 to TRBJ1-2; weak D call: TRBD1 (5 bases). Trimming cost V 6 bases and J 4 bases, with 12 bases left between them. The CDR3 has 13 residues. CDR3 sequence (DNA): TGTGCCAGCAGCATATCCGGGGGCTATGGCTACACCTTC. It yields the protein CASSISGGYGYTF.

The V call is TRBV5-1, the J call TRBJ2-1; 10 nucleotides agree with TRBD2. This CDR3 is built from 15 residues. V was clipped by 4 bases and J by 4 bases; unmatched bases: 5. Germline V gene sequence: CDR1 SGHRS, CDR2 YFSETQ. The CDR3 is CASSPTAGGYNEQFF. The CDR3 DNA is TGCGCCAGCAGCCCCACAGCGGGGGGGTACAATGAGCAGTTCTTC.

For this clone: The identical CDR3 is also encoded by other nucleotide sequences in the sample. The chain combines TRBV15 with TRBJ1-1; no reliable D call. The germline V and J ends were trimmed by 0 bases and 0 bases, with 2 bases remaining between them. Germline values: CDR1 LNHNV, CDR2 YYDKDF (reference sequence). This CDR3 spans 13 amino acids. The CDR3: CATSRDMNTEAFF. CDR3 nucleotides: TGTGCCACCAGCAGAGATATGAACACTGAAGCTTTCTTT.

The genes are TRBV2 and TRBJ1-5; D call uncertain. The V and J ends lost 7 bases and 5 bases respectively, with 12 bases between them. The length of the CDR3 is 13 residues. From germline, CDR1 is SNHLY and CDR2 FYNNEI. CDR3 bases: TGTGCCAGCACCCCGACATTACATCAGCCCCAGCATTTT. It yields the protein CASTPTLHQPQHF. Full variable domain (rest looked up from reference TRBV2 and TRBJ1-5): EPEVTQTPSHQVTQMGQEVILRCVPISNHLYFYWYRQILGQKVEFLVSFYNNEISEKSEIFDDQFSVERPDGSNFTLKIRSTKLEDSAMYFCASTPTLHQPQHFGDGTRLSIL.

V usage is TRBV3-1 (or the pseudogene TRBV3-2) and J usage is TRBJ2-7; TRBD2 aligns across 14 bases. Germline values: CDR1 LGHDT, CDR2 YNNKEL (reference sequence). The CDR3 contains 18 residues. The V segment lost 2 bases and the J segment 3 bases; nucleotides outside the gene matches: 9. CDR3 amino acids: CASSQPNGGLAGGYEQYF. CDR3 nucleotides: TGTGCCAGCAGCCAACCTAACGGTGGACTAGCGGGGGGCTACGAGCAGTACTTC.

This chain joins TRBV30 and TRBJ2-7; D is possibly TRBD2 (5 bases). The CDR3 is 14 amino acids. Trimming stripped 1 base from V and 3 bases from J, with 13 bases between. Germline V gene data show CDR1 as GTSNPN and CDR2 as SVGIG (reference sequence). CDR3 coding DNA: TGTGCCTGGAGTGCTCGCGGAGGAGTCTACGAGCAGTACTTC. This gives the protein CAWSARGGVYEQYF. Full variable domain (rest looked up from reference TRBV30 and TRBJ2-7): SQTIHQWPATLVQPVGSPLSLECTVEGTSNPNLYWYRQAAGRGLQLLFYSVGIGQISSEVPQNLSASRPQDRQFILSSKKLLLSDSGFYLCAWSARGGVYEQYFGPGTRLTVT.

V and J are TRBV19 and TRBJ1-5; 10 bases fit TRBD1. V trimming: 6 bases; J trimming: 7 bases; junction bases outside the gene matches: 6. The CDR3 is 14 amino acids. CDR1 is LNHDA and CDR2 is SQIVND in the germline V gene (reference sequence). CDR3 bases: TGTGCCAGTAGCGGGACAGGGGATGGGCAGCCCCAGCATTTT. Its protein product is CASSGTGDGQPQHF.

This chain uses TRBV6-5 with TRBJ2-5; 8 positions match TRBD2. Unmatched junction bases numbered 10, after V lost 4 bases and J lost 6 bases. The CDR3 is 15 amino acids. Germline V CDR1 and CDR2: MNHEY, SVGAGI. The CDR3 DNA is TGTGCCAGCAGTTTAGCGGGGCCGCGGGGAAAGACCCAGTACTTC. Amino acid sequence: CASSLAGPRGKTQYF.

The CDR3 DNA sequence: TGTGCCAGCAGTCCCGGACAGGGTGGAGATACGCAGTATTTT. As protein: CASSPGQGGDTQYF. The rearrangement joins TRBV6-4 to TRBJ2-3; 8 bases align to TRBD1. Losses at the gene ends were 5 bases for V and 5 bases for J; bases not matched to a gene: 6. The CDR3 loop spans 14 amino acids. CDR1 and CDR2 from the germline V gene are MRHNA and SNTAGT.

This clone was counted a single time. This chain links TRBV6-6 with TRBJ1-5; TRBD1 matches 8 bases. In germline, CDR1 is MNHNY, CDR2 SVGAGI (reference sequence). The trim removed 2 bases at V and 12 bases at J, leaving 9 bases unmatched. The CDR3 has 14 amino acids. The CDR3 nucleotides are TGTGCCAGCAGTTACGTAGCGACAGGGGAGCTCCAGCATTTT. Residues: CASSYVATGELQHF.